This T cell receptor beta chain comes out of a study of blood T cell repertoires in COVID-19. Repertoires were generated with immunoSEQ multiplex PCR, while TCRdb's copy carries only in-frame clones and drops some. Of over 200,000 clones in the sample, roughly 89% are singletons; the top ten hold about 6.2%. This receptor was obtained from a man aged 55 to 70 who had recovered from COVID-19. The sequencing sample was made of peripheral blood.

CDR3 in DNA: TGTGCCAGCAGTTTACACAGGGCAGGCGAGCAGTACTTC. This gives the protein CASSLHRAGEQYF. The chain joins TRBV27 to TRBJ2-7, with D perhaps TRBD1 (6 bases). Germline loops: CDR1 MNHEY, CDR2 SMNVEV (reference sequence). CDR3 length equals 13 residues. V lost 2 bases and J lost 6, with 11 bases in between.